This entry features one TCR beta chain sequence. Its antigen is as yet unknown. V was clipped by 0 bases and J by 4 bases, with 6 bases between them. The germline CDR1 and CDR2 sequences are MGHRA and YSYEKL. This CDR3 comprises 14 residues. The data originate from a study of PD-1 blockade in classical Hodgkin lymphoma. Study-wide context: Nivolumab was given intravenously to patients at 3 mg/kg every 2 weeks.

General study points: CD4+ TCR diversity, unlike CD8+, climbed significantly by C4D1. The causes of the repertoire differences, possibly disease activity or prior therapy, remain undefined.

Every patient had relapsed following autologous stem cell transplantation, and cohorts differed in brentuximab vedotin exposure. Assay used: immunoSEQ multiplex PCR; TCRdb lists only in-frame clones, some missing. The sample shows roughly 18,000 clones, over 55% of them seen only once. The chain links TRBV4-1 to TRBJ2-2; D not certain. The TCR was taken from a human donor with classical Hodgkin lymphoma. The sequences come from peripheral blood mononuclear cells (PBMCs), collected before the second cycle of nivolumab. CDR3 sequence reads: CASSQDFGTGELFF. The CDR3 bases are TGCGCCAGCAGCCAAGATTTCGGCACCGGGGAGCTGTTTTTT.